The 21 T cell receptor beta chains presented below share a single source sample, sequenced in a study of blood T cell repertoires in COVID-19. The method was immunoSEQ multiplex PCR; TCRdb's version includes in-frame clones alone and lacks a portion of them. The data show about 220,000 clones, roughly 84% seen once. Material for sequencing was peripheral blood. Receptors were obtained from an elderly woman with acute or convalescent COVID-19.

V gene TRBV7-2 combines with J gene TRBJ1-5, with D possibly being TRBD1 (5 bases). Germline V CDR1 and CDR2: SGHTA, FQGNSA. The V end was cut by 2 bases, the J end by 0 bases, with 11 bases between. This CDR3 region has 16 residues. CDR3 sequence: CASSLLGGYSNQPQHF. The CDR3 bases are TGTGCCAGCAGCTTATTGGGGGGGTATAGCAATCAGCCCCAGCATTTT.

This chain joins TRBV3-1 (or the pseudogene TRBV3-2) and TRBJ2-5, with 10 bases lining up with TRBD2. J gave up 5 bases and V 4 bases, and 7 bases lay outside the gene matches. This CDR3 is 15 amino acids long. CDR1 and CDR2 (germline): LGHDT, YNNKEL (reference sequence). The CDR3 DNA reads TGTGCCAGCAGCCCCGAGCGGGGGGGCCGCGAGACCCAGTACTTC. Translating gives CASSPERGGRETQYF.

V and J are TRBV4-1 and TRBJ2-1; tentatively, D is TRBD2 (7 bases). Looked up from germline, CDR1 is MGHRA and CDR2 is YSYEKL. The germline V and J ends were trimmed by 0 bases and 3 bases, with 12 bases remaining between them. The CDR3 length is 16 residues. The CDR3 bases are TGCGCCAGCAGCCAAGAAGGGGGGGGGCGCTACAATGAGCAGTTCTTC. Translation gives CASSQEGGGRYNEQFF.

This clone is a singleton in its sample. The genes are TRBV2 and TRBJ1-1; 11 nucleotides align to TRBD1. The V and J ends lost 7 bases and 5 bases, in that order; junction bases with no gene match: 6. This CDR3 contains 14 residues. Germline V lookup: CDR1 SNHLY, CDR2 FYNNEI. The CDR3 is CASIGDRGRTEAFF. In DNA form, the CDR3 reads TGTGCCAGCATCGGGGACAGGGGGAGGACTGAAGCTTTCTTT.

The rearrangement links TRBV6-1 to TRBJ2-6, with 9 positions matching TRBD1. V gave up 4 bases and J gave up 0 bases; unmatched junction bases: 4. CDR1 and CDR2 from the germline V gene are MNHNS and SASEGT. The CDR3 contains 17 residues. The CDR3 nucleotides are TGTGCCAGCAGTGTCGGGACAGGGAACTCTGGGGCCAACGTCCTGACTTTC. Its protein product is CASSVGTGNSGANVLTF.

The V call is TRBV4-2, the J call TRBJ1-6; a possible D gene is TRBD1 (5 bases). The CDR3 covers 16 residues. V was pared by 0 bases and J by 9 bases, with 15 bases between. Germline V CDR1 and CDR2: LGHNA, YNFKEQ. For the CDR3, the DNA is TGTGCCAGCAGCCAAGATTTGGGCAGGGTTGGTTCACCCCTCCACTTT. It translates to CASSQDLGRVGSPLHF.

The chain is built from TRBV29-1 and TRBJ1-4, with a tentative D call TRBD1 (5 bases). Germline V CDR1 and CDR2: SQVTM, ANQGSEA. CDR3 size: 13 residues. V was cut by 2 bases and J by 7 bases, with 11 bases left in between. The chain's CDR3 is CSVETGLSEKLFF. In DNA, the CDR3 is TGCAGCGTTGAAACAGGATTGAGTGAAAAACTGTTTTTT.

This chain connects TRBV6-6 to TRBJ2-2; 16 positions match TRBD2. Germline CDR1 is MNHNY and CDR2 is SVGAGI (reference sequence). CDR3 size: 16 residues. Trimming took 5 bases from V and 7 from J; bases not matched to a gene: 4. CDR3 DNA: TGTGCCAGCAGTATGGGACTAGCGGGGGGGATCGGGGAGCTGTTTTTT. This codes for CASSMGLAGGIGELFF.

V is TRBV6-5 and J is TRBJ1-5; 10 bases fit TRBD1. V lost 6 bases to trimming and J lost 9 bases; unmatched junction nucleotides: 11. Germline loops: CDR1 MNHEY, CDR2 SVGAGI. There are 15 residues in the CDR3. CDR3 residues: CASSETGGYLLPQHF. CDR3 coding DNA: TGTGCCAGCAGCGAGACAGGGGGCTACCTGTTGCCCCAGCATTTT.

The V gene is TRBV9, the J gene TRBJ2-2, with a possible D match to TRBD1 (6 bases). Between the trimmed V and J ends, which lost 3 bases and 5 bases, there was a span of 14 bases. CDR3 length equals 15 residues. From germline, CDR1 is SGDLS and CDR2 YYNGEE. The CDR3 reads CASSAQGIGTGELFF. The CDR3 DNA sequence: TGTGCCAGCAGCGCCCAGGGGATAGGGACCGGGGAGCTGTTTTTT.

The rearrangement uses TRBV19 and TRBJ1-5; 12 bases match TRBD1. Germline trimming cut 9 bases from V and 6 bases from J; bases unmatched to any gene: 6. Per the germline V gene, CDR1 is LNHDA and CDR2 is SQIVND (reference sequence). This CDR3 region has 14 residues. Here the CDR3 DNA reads TGTGCCAGCACGGGGACAGGGGGCTTTCAGCCCCAGCATTTT. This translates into CASTGTGGFQPQHF.

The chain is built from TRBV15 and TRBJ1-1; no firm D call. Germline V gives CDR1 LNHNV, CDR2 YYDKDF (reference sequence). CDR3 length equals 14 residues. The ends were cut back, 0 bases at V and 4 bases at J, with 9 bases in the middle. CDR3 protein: CATSRDLGATEAFF. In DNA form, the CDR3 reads TGTGCCACCAGCAGAGACCTGGGAGCCACTGAAGCTTTCTTT.

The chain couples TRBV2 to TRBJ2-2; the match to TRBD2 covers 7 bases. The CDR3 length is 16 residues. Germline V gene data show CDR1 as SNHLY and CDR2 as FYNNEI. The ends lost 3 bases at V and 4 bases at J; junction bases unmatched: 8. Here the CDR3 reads CASSDRGGGRTGELFF. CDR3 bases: TGTGCCAGCAGTGATAGGGGCGGGGGTCGCACCGGGGAGCTGTTTTTT.

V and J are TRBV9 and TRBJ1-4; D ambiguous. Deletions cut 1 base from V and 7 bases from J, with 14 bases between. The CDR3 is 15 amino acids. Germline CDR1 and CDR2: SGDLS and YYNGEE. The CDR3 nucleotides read TGTGCCAGCAGCGTAACGACATCTGGAGGTGAAAAACTGTTTTTT. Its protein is CASSVTTSGGEKLFF.

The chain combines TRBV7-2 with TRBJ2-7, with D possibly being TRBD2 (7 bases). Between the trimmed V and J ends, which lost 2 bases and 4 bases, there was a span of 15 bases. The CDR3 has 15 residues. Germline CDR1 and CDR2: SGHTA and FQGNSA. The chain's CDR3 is CASSLTLGGPYEQYF. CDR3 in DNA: TGTGCCAGCAGCTTAACCCTCGGGGGGCCTTACGAGCAGTACTTC.

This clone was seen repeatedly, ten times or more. The CDR3 DNA reads TGTGCCAGCAGCTTAGACAGGGGGAACACCGGGGAGCTGTTTTTT. Translation gives CASSLDRGNTGELFF. The chain employs TRBV7-6 and TRBJ2-2, with TRBD1 matching 7 bases. The CDR3 extends over 15 amino acids. Germline trimming cut 1 base from V and 1 base from J; bases unmatched to any gene: 0. Per the germline V gene, CDR1 is SGHVS and CDR2 is FNYEAQ. The full variable domain, completed using reference TRBV7-6 and TRBJ2-2, is GAGVSQSPRYKVTKRGQDVALRCDPISGHVSLYWYRQALGQGPEFLTYFNYEAQQDKSGLPNDRFSAERPEGSISTLTIQRTEQRDSAMYRCASSLDRGNTGELFFGEGSRLTVL.

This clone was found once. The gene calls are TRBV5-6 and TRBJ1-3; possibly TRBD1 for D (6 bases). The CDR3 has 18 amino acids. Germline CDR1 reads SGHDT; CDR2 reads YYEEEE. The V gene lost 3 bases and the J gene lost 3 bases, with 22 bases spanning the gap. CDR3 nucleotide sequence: TGTGCCAGCAGCTGGAAGGGCGGACAGAACCGATATGGAAACACCATATATTTT. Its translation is CASSWKGGQNRYGNTIYF. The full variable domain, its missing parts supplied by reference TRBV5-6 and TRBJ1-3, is DAGVTQSPTHLIKTRGQQVTLRCSPKSGHDTVSWYQQALGQGPQFIFQYYEEEERQRGNFPDRFSGHQFPNYSSELNVNALLLGDSALYLCASSWKGGQNRYGNTIYFGEGSWLTVV.

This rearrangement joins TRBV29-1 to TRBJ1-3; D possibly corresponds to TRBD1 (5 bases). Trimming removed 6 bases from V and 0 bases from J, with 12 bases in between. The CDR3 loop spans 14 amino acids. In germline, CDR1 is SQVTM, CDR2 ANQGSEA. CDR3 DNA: TGCAGCGTGGCGGGACTGTACTCTGGAAACACCATATATTTT. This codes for CSVAGLYSGNTIYF.

CDR3 bases: TGTGCCAGCAGCTTAACGACAGGGGGCCGAACTGAAGCTTTCTTT. Translation gives CASSLTTGGRTEAFF. The V gene is TRBV6-5, the J gene TRBJ1-1; 10 bases are a match to TRBD1. Per germline, CDR1 MNHEY and CDR2 SVGAGI. Unmatched junction bases numbered 9, after V lost 6 bases and J lost 5 bases. This CDR3 is built from 15 residues.

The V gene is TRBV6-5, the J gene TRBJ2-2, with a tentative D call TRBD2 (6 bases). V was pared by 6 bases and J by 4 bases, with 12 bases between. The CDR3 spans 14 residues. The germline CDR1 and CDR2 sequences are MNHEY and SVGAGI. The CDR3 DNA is TGTGCCAGCAGCCGGGACTGGACCACCGGGGAGCTGTTTTTT. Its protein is CASSRDWTTGELFF.

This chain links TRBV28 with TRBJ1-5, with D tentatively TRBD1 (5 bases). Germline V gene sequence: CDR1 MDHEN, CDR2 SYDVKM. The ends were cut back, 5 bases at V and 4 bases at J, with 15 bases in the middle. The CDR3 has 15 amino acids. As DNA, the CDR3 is TGTGCCAGCAGTGGAGGGACCGGGGAGAATCAGCCCCAGCATTTT. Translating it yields CASSGGTGENQPQHF.